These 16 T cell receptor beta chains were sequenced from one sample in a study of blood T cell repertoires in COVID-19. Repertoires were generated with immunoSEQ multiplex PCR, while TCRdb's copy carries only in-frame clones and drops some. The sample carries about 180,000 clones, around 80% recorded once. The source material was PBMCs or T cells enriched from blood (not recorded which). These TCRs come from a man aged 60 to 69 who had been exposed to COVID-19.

CDR3 residues: CASSLFFGTGNQPQHF. In DNA, the CDR3 is TGTGCCAGCAGTTTATTCTTTGGGACAGGAAATCAGCCCCAGCATTTT. The genes are TRBV27 and TRBJ1-5; 8 bases fit TRBD1. Germline CDR1 reads MNHEY; CDR2 reads SMNVEV (reference sequence). J gave up 4 bases and V 1 base, and 6 bases lay outside the gene matches. This CDR3 spans 16 amino acids.

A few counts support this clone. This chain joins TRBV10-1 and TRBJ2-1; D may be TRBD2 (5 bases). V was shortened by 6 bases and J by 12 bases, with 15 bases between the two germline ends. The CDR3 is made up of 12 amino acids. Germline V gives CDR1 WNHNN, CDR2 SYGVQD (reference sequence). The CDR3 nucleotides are TGCGCCAGCAGCTACAGACAAAGCGGGCAGTTCTTC. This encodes CASSYRQSGQFF.

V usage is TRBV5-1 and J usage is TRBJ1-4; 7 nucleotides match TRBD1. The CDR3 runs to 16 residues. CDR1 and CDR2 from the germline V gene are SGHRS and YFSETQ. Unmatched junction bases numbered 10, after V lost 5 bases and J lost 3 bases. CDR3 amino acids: CASSGQARYPNEKLFF. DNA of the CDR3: TGCGCCAGCAGTGGACAGGCTCGGTATCCTAATGAAAAACTGTTTTTT.

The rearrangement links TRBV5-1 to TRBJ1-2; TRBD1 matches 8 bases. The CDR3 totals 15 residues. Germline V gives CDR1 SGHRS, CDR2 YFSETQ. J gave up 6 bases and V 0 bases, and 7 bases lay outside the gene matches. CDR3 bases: TGCGCCAGCAGCTTGGTGGGACAGGAACGGGATGGCTACACCTTC. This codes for CASSLVGQERDGYTF.

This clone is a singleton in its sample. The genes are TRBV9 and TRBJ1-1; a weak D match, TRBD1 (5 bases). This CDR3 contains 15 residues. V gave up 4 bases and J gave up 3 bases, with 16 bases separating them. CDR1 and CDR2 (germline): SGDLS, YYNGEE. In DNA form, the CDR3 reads TGTGCCAGCAGCTCCTCCCCTCAGACAGACACTGAAGCTTTCTTT. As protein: CASSSSPQTDTEAFF. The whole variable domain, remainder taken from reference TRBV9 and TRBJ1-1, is DSGVTQTPKHLITATGQRVTLRCSPRSGDLSVYWYQQSLDQGLQFLIQYYNGEERAKGNILERFSAQQFPDLHSELNLSSLELGDSALYFCASSSSPQTDTEAFFGQGTRLTVV.

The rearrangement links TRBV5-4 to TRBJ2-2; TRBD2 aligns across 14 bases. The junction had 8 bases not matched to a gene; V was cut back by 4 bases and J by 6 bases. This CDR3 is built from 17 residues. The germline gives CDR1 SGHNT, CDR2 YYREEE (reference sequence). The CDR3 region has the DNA TGTGCCAGCAGCCTCCCGGGACTAGCGGGAGCCTCCGGGGAGCTGTTTTTT. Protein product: CASSLPGLAGASGELFF.

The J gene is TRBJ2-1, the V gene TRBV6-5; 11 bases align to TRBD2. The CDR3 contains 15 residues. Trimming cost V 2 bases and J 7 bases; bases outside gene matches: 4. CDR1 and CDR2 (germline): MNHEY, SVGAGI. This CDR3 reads CASSYVPSGRNEQFF. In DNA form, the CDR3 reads TGTGCCAGCAGTTACGTTCCTAGCGGGAGGAATGAGCAGTTCTTC.

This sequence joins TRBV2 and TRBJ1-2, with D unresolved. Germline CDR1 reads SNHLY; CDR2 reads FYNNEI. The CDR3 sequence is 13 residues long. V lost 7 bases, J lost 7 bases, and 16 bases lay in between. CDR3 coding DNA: TGTGCCAGCATGGAGGGTTACGGAGGTGGCTACACCTTC. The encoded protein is CASMEGYGGGYTF.

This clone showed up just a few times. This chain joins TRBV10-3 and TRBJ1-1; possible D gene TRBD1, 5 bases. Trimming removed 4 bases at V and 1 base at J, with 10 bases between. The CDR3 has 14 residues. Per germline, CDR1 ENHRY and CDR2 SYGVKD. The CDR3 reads CAISGGTGNTEAFF. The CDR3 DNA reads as TGTGCCATCAGTGGAGGAACAGGGAACACTGAAGCTTTCTTT.

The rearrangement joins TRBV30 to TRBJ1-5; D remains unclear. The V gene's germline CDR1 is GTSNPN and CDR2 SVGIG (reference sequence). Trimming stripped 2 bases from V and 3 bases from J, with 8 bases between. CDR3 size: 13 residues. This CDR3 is CAWSIGDNQPQHF. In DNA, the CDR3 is TGTGCCTGGAGTATCGGTGACAATCAGCCCCAGCATTTT.

The CDR3 DNA sequence: TGTGCCAGCAGCTTAGCCCCGACAGGAAGGACTGAAGCTTTCTTT. Translating it yields CASSLAPTGRTEAFF. The rearrangement links TRBV7-2 to TRBJ1-1; tentatively, D is TRBD1 (6 bases). V gave up 0 bases and J gave up 5 bases, with 13 bases separating them. Germline V gene lookup returns CDR1 SGHTA and CDR2 FQGNSA. CDR3 size: 15 residues.

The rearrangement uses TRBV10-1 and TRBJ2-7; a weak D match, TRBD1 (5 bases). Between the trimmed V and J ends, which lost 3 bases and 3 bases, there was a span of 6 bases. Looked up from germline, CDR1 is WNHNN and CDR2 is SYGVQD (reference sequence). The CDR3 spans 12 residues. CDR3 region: CASSDDSYEQYF. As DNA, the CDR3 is TGCGCCAGCAGTGATGACAGCTACGAGCAGTACTTC.

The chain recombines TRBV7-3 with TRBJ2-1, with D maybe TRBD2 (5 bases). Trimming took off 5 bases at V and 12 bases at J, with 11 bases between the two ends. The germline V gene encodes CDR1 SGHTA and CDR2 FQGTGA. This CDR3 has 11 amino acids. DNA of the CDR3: TGTGCCAGCAGCCCTGCACGGGGGCAGTTCTTC. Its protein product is CASSPARGQFF. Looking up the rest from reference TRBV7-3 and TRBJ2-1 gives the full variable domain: GAGVSQTPSNKVTEKGKYVELRCDPISGHTALYWYRQSLGQGPEFLIYFQGTGAADDSGLPNDRFFAVRPEGSVSTLKIQRTERGDSAVYLCASSPARGQFFGPGTRLTVL.

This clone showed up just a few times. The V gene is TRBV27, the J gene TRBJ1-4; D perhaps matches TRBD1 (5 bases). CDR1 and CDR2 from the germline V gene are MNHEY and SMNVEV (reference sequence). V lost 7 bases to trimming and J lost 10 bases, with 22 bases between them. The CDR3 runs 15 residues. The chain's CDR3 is CASTELGGTRGKLFF. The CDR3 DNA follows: TGTGCCAGCACCGAATTGGGCGGGACCAGAGGAAAACTGTTTTTT.

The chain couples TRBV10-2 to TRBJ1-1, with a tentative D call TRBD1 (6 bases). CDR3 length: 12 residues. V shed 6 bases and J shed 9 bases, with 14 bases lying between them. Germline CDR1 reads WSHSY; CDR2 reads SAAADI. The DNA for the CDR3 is TGCGCCAGCAGCAATACCGGGACACAAGCTTTCTTT. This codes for CASSNTGTQAFF.

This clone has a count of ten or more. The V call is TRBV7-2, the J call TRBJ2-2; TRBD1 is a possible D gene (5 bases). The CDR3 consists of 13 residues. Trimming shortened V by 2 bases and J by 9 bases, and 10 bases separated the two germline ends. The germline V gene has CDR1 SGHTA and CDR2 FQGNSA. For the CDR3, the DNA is TGTGCCAGCAGCTTACAGCAGGACAGGGAGCTGTTTTTT. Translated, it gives CASSLQQDRELFF.